A single T cell receptor (beta chain) is shown here with its context. Method: immunoSEQ multiplex PCR; TCRdb's copy keeps in-frame clones and lacks some. The profile shows 600,000 or so clones, more than 75% of them singletons. V shed 4 bases and J shed 2 bases, with 15 bases lying between them. Germline CDR1 reads GTSNPN; CDR2 reads SVGIG (reference sequence). There are 15 residues in the CDR3. The data originate from a study of shared T cell receptors in the human thymus. This sample also appeared in a second study, on human thymus T cells. That paper adds: Serving as donors were healthy Finnish infants, each of whom was having open corrective surgery for congenital heart defects. During corrective heart surgery, resections were taken, and the thymus tissue came from them. It looked as if thymic and blood repertoires used V and J genes in a biased way. Thymic repertoires from unrelated individuals overlapped highly, related research reported.

This receptor was obtained from a boy younger than two with a congenital heart defect. This chain uses TRBV30 with TRBJ1-3; possibly TRBD1 for D (5 bases). The specimen sequenced was thymocytes. CDR3 amino acids: CAWIRPGNPGNTIYF. The CDR3 region has the DNA TGTGCCTGGATTCGGCCAGGGAACCCTGGAAACACCATATATTTT.